These 18 T cell receptor beta chains were sequenced from one sample in a study of T cell changes during pregnancy in multiple sclerosis. Only in-frame clones appear in the TCRdb table, and some are missing; sequencing was by immunoSEQ multiplex PCR. The sample has 57,000 or so clones; 85% to 95% are singletons. Source: peripheral blood, taken after pregnancy. Receptor source: a female donor in good health, enrolled as a control in a pregnancy study.

The chain recombines TRBV4-3 with TRBJ2-2, with 14 nucleotides matching TRBD2. The CDR3 contains 16 residues. V shed 4 bases and J 6 bases; nucleotides not matched to a gene: 4. Germline V gene sequence: CDR1 LGHNA, CDR2 YSLEER. CDR3 sequence (DNA): TGCGCCAGCAGCCCGGGACTAGCGGGAGAGGCCGGGGAGCTGTTTTTT. This translates into CASSPGLAGEAGELFF.

This sequence joins TRBV27 and TRBJ1-2, with a tentative D call TRBD1 (5 bases). With 2 bases removed from V and 2 bases from J, the gap between germline ends came to 9 bases. Germline V gene sequence: CDR1 MNHEY, CDR2 SMNVEV (reference sequence). CDR3 length: 14 amino acids. CDR3 region: CASSLRAGNYGYTF. CDR3 nucleotides: TGTGCCAGCAGTTTAAGGGCAGGGAACTATGGCTACACCTTC.

V usage is TRBV15 and J usage is TRBJ2-1, with D perhaps matching TRBD2 (6 bases). CDR1 is LNHNV and CDR2 is YYDKDF in the germline V gene (reference sequence). Trimming removed 5 bases at V and 2 bases at J, with 16 bases between. The CDR3 extends over 16 amino acids. The CDR3 sequence: CATSGIGGSPYNEQFF. In DNA form, the CDR3 reads TGTGCCACCAGCGGGATTGGGGGGAGTCCCTACAATGAGCAGTTCTTC.

The genes are TRBV2 and TRBJ1-1; D is uncertain. Germline CDR1 SNHLY, CDR2 FYNNEI. The CDR3 loop spans 13 amino acids. V lost 0 bases, J lost 8 bases, and 10 bases lay in between. CDR3 amino acids: CASSEAVYEEAFF. Here the CDR3 DNA reads TGTGCCAGCAGTGAAGCAGTTTACGAGGAAGCTTTCTTT.

The chain couples TRBV19 to TRBJ2-5; D unclear. The CDR3 runs to 15 residues. The V end was cut by 3 bases, the J end by 2 bases, with 13 bases between. Germline V lookup: CDR1 LNHDA, CDR2 SQIVND (reference sequence). This chain's CDR3 is CASSISNVKQETQYF. The DNA for the CDR3 is TGTGCCAGTAGTATCAGTAACGTGAAACAAGAGACCCAGTACTTC.

This clone showed up just once. The chain carries TRBV7-9 and TRBJ2-5, with 9 bases fitting TRBD2. From germline, CDR1 is SEHNR and CDR2 FQNEAQ (reference sequence). V trimming: 5 bases; J trimming: 4 bases; junction bases outside the gene matches: 8. This CDR3 has 15 amino acids. CDR3 nucleotide sequence: TGTGCCAGCAGCGGGTTGGGACTAGCTTTAGAGACCCAGTACTTC. Translation: CASSGLGLALETQYF. The whole variable domain, filled in from reference TRBV7-9 and TRBJ2-5, reads DTGVSQNPRHKITKRGQNVTFRCDPISEHNRLYWYRQTLGQGPEFLTYFQNEAQLEKSRLLSDRFSAERPKGSFSTLEIQRTEQGDSAMYLCASSGLGLALETQYFGPGTRLLVL.

V and J are TRBV10-3 and TRBJ2-4; D possibly corresponds to TRBD2 (6 bases). CDR1 and CDR2 from the germline V gene are ENHRY and SYGVKD. The CDR3 spans 16 residues. Trimming pared 2 bases from V and 3 bases from J, leaving 14 bases between. The CDR3 region is CAISEGREADKNIQYF. Written as DNA, the CDR3 is TGTGCCATCAGTGAGGGCAGGGAGGCCGACAAAAACATTCAGTACTTC.

V usage is TRBV7-8 and J usage is TRBJ1-4; a possible D gene is TRBD1 (6 bases). V was trimmed by 1 base and J by 8 bases, leaving 14 bases between them. Germline V gives CDR1 SGHVS, CDR2 FQNEAQ. The length of the CDR3 is 15 residues. CDR3 residues: CASSLGAGAWEKLFF. DNA of the CDR3: TGTGCCAGCAGCTTAGGTGCAGGGGCGTGGGAAAAACTGTTTTTT.

The CDR3 loop reads CASSTGGQGAWEQYF. The DNA of the CDR3 is TGTGCCAGCAGCACTGGAGGTCAGGGGGCTTGGGAGCAGTACTTC. This chain links TRBV7-8 with TRBJ2-7; 8 positions match TRBD1. Germline V gene sequence: CDR1 SGHVS, CDR2 FQNEAQ. This CDR3 has 15 amino acids. Germline trimming cut 5 bases from V and 7 bases from J; bases unmatched to any gene: 13. The full variable domain, in which reference TRBV7-8 and TRBJ2-7 provide the parts outside the CDR3, is GAGVSQSPRYKVAKRGQDVALRCDPISGHVSLFWYQQALGQGPEFLTYFQNEAQLDKSGLPSDRFFAERPEGSVSTLKIQRTQQEDSAVYLCASSTGGQGAWEQYFGPGTRLTVT.

The gene calls are TRBV4-1 and TRBJ2-4, with 15 positions matching TRBD2. V lost 1 base to trimming and J lost 2 bases; unmatched junction nucleotides: 6. The germline V gene has CDR1 MGHRA and CDR2 YSYEKL. The CDR3 loop spans 19 amino acids. The CDR3 loop reads CASSQAGTSGGPTKNIQYF. The CDR3 DNA follows: TGCGCCAGCAGCCAAGCCGGGACTAGCGGGGGGCCAACCAAAAACATTCAGTACTTC.

V and J are TRBV15 and TRBJ1-3; 8 bases agree with TRBD1. Germline V gene data show CDR1 as LNHNV and CDR2 as YYDKDF (reference sequence). The CDR3 spans 17 residues. V lost 2 bases, J lost 0 bases, and 6 bases stayed unmatched. The CDR3 loop reads CATSRTPGQASGNTIYF. CDR3 DNA sequence: TGTGCCACCAGCAGAACTCCGGGACAGGCCTCTGGAAACACCATATATTTT. Based on the CDR3 plus reference TRBV15 and TRBJ1-3, the full variable domain is DAMVIQNPRYQVTQFGKPVTLSCSQTLNHNVMYWYQQKSSQAPKLLFHYYDKDFNNEADTPDNFQSRRPNTSFCFLDIRSPGLGDTAMYLCATSRTPGQASGNTIYFGEGSWLTVV.

The V and J genes are TRBV9 and TRBJ2-1, with TRBD2 matching over 8 bases. The CDR3 runs to 15 residues. V dropped 3 bases and J dropped 7; count of bases not matched to a gene: 9. Germline V gives CDR1 SGDLS, CDR2 YYNGEE. The CDR3 coding sequence is TGTGCCAGCAGCGCCCCGGGCGGGGGGATAAATGAGCAGTTCTTC. As protein: CASSAPGGGINEQFF.

The chain joins TRBV6-5 to TRBJ1-6, with TRBD1 matching 7 bases. Germline-derived CDR1 and CDR2 are MNHEY and SVGAGI. The J segment lost 7 bases and the V segment lost 0 bases, leaving 3 bases of the junction unmatched. The CDR3 contains 15 residues. The CDR3: CASSYSGGGNSPLHF. The CDR3 nucleotides read TGTGCCAGCAGTTACTCAGGGGGCGGGAATTCACCCCTCCACTTT.

This chain connects TRBV28 to TRBJ2-3, with TRBD2 matching over 11 bases. Germline lookup yields CDR1 MDHEN and CDR2 SYDVKM. The CDR3 consists of 16 residues. The ends lost 6 bases at V and 4 bases at J; junction bases unmatched: 9. Here the CDR3 DNA reads TGTGCCAGCAGCTCCGCGACTAGCGGGAAGGCAGATACGCAGTATTTT. As protein: CASSSATSGKADTQYF.

The chain recombines TRBV18 with TRBJ1-5, with a tentative D call TRBD1 (5 bases). The CDR3 has 14 residues. Trimming stripped 3 bases from V and 1 base from J, with 7 bases between. The germline CDR1 and CDR2 sequences are KGHSH and LQKENI. The CDR3 sequence: CASSPGQSNQPQHF. The DNA for the CDR3 is TGTGCCAGCTCACCTGGACAAAGCAATCAGCCCCAGCATTTT.

In regard to this clone: At one end, the junction sequence differs from germline, possibly due to a read error. The chain recombines TRBV4-1 with TRBJ2-1, with TRBD2 identical over 15 bases. The CDR3 extends over 16 amino acids. Germline V gives CDR1 MGHRA, CDR2 YSYEKL. CDR3 residues: CASSHLGLAGGDERFF. CDR3 DNA sequence: TGCGCCAGCAGCCACCTCGGACTAGCGGGAGGGGATGAGCGGTTCTTC.

The CDR3 is CSVERWESNEQFF. DNA of the CDR3: TGCAGCGTTGAACGATGGGAGTCTAATGAGCAGTTCTTC. V and J are TRBV29-1 and TRBJ2-1; TRBD2 might be the D (5 bases). Per germline, CDR1 SQVTM and CDR2 ANQGSEA. Trimming took off 2 bases at V and 7 bases at J, with 12 bases between the two ends. This CDR3 is built from 13 residues.

The chain recombines TRBV7-9 with TRBJ2-7; D is perhaps TRBD2 (6 bases). The length of the CDR3 is 12 residues. Germline V CDR1 and CDR2: SEHNR, FQNEAQ (reference sequence). Trimming stripped 5 bases from V and 4 bases from J, with 9 bases between. The CDR3 region has the DNA TGTGCCAGCAGCCTAGGGAGGTACGAGCAGTACTTC. As protein: CASSLGRYEQYF.